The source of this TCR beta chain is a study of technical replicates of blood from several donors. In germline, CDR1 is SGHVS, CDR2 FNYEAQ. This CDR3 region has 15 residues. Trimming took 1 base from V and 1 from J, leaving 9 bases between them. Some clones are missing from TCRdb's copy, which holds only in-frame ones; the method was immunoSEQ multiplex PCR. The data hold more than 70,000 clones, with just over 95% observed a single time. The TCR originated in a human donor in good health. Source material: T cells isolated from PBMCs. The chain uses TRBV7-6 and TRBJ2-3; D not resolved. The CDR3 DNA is TGTGCCAGCAGCTTAGAAGTAGAGGGCACAGATACGCAGTATTTT. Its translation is CASSLEVEGTDTQYF.